Listed below are T cell receptor beta chains from one sample, sequenced in a study of HIV-infected children after antiretroviral therapy interruption. A single record per CDR3 protein comes from TCRdb applying MiXCR to the 3' RACE reads. The table has 70,000 to 90,000 distinct CDR3 sequences, under 8% seen once. The sequences come from CD45RA+ CD4+ T cells from PBMCs, pooled from several time points, collected from a donor given antiretroviral therapy, either interrupted or continuous. Receptor source: a pool of human donors with HIV. CDR3s include the opening cysteine and the closing phenylalanine or tryptophan. A D gene is named only where the DNA matches it firmly. Clone size appears in some rows only: once, few, many, or a class for an expanded clone.

j_call,v_call,clone_size,cdr3_length,d_call,cdr3_aa,cdr3_nt
TRBJ2-6,TRBV23-1,-,18,-,CASILDRAVSSGANVLTF,TGCGCCAGCATTTTAGACCGGGCGGTTAGCTCTGGGGCCAACGTCCTGACTTTC
TRBJ2-1,TRBV7-2,many,14,TRBD1,CASSERTGDNEQFF,TGTGCCAGCAGCGAGCGGACAGGGGACAATGAGCAGTTCTTC
TRBJ1-5,TRBV21-1,-,14,-,CASSRTGAPGAQHF,TGTGCCAGCAGCAGGACAGGGGCTCCCGGGGCCCAGCATTTT
TRBJ1-1,TRBV3-1,many,15,-,CASSQDVVGRTEAFF,TGTGCCAGCAGCCAAGATGTTGTTGGTAGGACTGAAGCTTTCTTT
TRBJ2-7,TRBV20-1,few,12,TRBD2,CSATGTSGINLF,TGCAGTGCTACCGGGACTAGCGGGATAAATCTCTTC
TRBJ2-1,TRBV24-1,many,14,-,CATSDSDSYNEQFF,TGTGCCACCAGTGATTCCGACTCCTACAATGAGCAGTTCTTC
TRBJ1-5,TRBV18,many,13,-,CASSPGILQPQHF,TGTGCCAGCTCACCGGGGATCCTCCAGCCCCAGCATTTT
TRBJ2-1,TRBV6-1,-,15,-,CASSIRVGTWDEQFF,TGTGCCAGCAGTATACGGGTGGGGACTTGGGATGAGCAGTTCTTC
TRBJ1-1,TRBV7-2,many,16,-,CASSLNRVPADTEAFF,TGTGCCAGCAGCTTAAACCGGGTCCCCGCGGACACTGAAGCTTTCTTT
TRBJ2-5,TRBV5-1,many,15,-,CASKNTGFRQETQYF,TGCGCCAGCAAAAACACAGGGTTTAGGCAAGAGACCCAGTACTTC
TRBJ2-1,TRBV11-2,many,14,TRBD2,CASSSTSGNGEQFF,TGTGCCAGCAGCTCGACTAGCGGGAACGGTGAGCAGTTCTTC
TRBJ1-5,TRBV19,many,15,-,CASEGGRYSNQPQHF,TGTGCCAGTGAAGGGGGAAGGTATAGCAATCAGCCCCAGCATTTT
TRBJ1-2,TRBV28,many,14,-,CASREDGTDYGYTF,TGTGCCAGCAGGGAGGACGGAACGGACTATGGCTACACCTTC
TRBJ2-7,TRBV29-1,many,14,-,CSGGQSGLSYEQYF,TGCAGCGGTGGCCAGTCCGGACTTAGCTACGAGCAGTACTTC
TRBJ2-1,TRBV5-1,many,13,-,CASGSGTSNEQFF,TGCGCCAGCGGTTCAGGGACTTCCAATGAGCAGTTCTTC
TRBJ1-5,TRBV2,many,13,-,CASKTESNQPQHF,TGTGCCAGCAAAACAGAGAGCAATCAGCCCCAGCATTTT
TRBJ1-1,TRBV12-3/TRBV12-4,-,12,TRBD1,CASSPGQGKAFF,TGTGCCAGCAGCCCAGGACAGGGCAAAGCTTTCTTT
TRBJ2-3,TRBV7-9,few,12,-,CASSSVADTQYF,TGTGCCAGCAGCTCGGTCGCAGATACGCAGTATTTT